The entry below gives a single TCR beta chain sequence along with its context. This specimen comes from a study of cytomegalovirus exposure and HLA in healthy donors. Deletions cut 4 bases from V and 6 bases from J, with 10 bases between. This CDR3 comprises 12 residues. Germline CDR1 is GTSNPN and CDR2 is SVGIG (reference sequence). Libraries were prepared by immunoSEQ multiplex PCR; TCRdb keeps only in-frame clonotypes and omits some of them. The table includes fewer than 200,000 clones, less than 85% detected once. These donors were members of the roughly 120-subject validation cohort, a group separate from the approximately 640-subject first cohort.

Sequencing was done on a sample of PBMCs. The chain carries TRBV30 and TRBJ1-5; possibly TRBD1 for D (5 bases). The source of this sequence is a man younger than 35 in good health and CMV-seropositive. CDR3 coding DNA: TGTGCCTGGAAAGCGGGGACTCAGCCCCAGCATTTT. This codes for CAWKAGTQPQHF.